This TCR beta chain is drawn from a study of blood T cell repertoires in COVID-19. The overall study: Sources were T cells, B-cell-depleted T cells, or PBMCs; the material itself was cDNA or gDNA.

Per germline, CDR1 SEHNR and CDR2 FQNEAQ (reference sequence). The length of the CDR3 is 16 residues. J lost 2 bases, V lost 5 bases, and 11 bases had no gene match. Original analysis: From reference gene primer amplification, estimates of nucleated cell counts were derived. Method: immunoSEQ multiplex PCR; TCRdb's copy keeps in-frame clones and lacks some. V and J calls plus clone size are reproduced from that table; the DNA served to infer D and trimming. Of around 260,000 clones in the sample, roughly 85% were seen once. This clone was seen more than once but under ten times. This clonotype was sampled from a woman in her 30s with active or convalescent COVID-19. The sample comprised peripheral blood. The chain combines TRBV7-9 with TRBJ2-7; 8 nucleotides agree with TRBD1. CDR3: CASSRGGQGGPYEQYF. The CDR3 DNA follows: TGTGCCAGCAGCCGAGGCGGACAGGGTGGCCCCTACGAGCAGTACTTC.